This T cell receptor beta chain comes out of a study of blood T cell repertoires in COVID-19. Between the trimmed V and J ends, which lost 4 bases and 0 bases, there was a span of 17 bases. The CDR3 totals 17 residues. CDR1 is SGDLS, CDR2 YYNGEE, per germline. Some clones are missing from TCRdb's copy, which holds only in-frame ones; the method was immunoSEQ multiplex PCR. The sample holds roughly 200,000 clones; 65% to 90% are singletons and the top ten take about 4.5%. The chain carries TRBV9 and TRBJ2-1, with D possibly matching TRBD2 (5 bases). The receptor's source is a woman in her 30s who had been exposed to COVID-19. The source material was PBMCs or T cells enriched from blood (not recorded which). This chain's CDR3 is CASSPGGGPSSYNEQFF. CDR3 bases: TGTGCCAGCAGCCCAGGCGGCGGGCCCAGCTCCTACAATGAGCAGTTCTTC.